The T cell receptor (beta chain) under discussion was sequenced for a study of T-cell reconstitution after alpha-beta-depleted transplantation in children (dated by TCRdb to 2016 to 2017). In the study overall: The study quantitatively tracked T-cell immune reconstitution after TCRalphabeta/CD19-depleted allogeneic hematopoietic cell transplantation in children using TCR repertoire profiling.

The library relied on PCR. Sequencing took place on an Illumina HiSeq 2500. TCR library preparation used molecular barcoding, with unique molecular identifiers applied to normalize quantification of the TCRbeta repertoire. The public reads were reprocessed in TCRdb via fastp at Q25 and MiXCR, keeping in-frame beta chains. Each entry is one CDR3 protein sequence, shown with its most common DNA and genes. In this sample the table shows a few hundred thousand distinct CDR3 sequences, under 30% of which occur a single time. The top ten hold less than 3.5% of the sample. As to this clonotype: The clone's antigen remains unknown. It has no much larger one-base neighbor in the sample; base qualities were not kept.

The cysteine opens and the phenylalanine closes a CDR3 of 13 amino acids. Only the CDR3 part of the read is kept: 39 bases, read in frame from the first base. CDR1 and CDR2 were assigned from the germline V gene as ENHRY and SYGVKD. V loses 5 bases, J loses 1 base, and the germline ends lie 8 bases apart. Results the study describes overall, beyond this receptor: The apparently early recovery of alphabetaT-cell counts about two months after transplant reportedly depended on only several hundred rapidly expanded clones that came from non-depleted graft cells. In some patients, high TCRbeta diversity at day 60 was attributed to recipient T cells and intrathymic progenitors that had survived conditioning. Over the following months the frequencies of hyperexpanded clones went down, and after one year T-cell counts and TCRbeta diversity were mostly credited to newly produced T cells.

This specimen's treatment or condition label, per the study, means: allogeneic hematopoietic cell transplantation with graft depleted of TCRalphabeta T cells and CD19 B cells. The children who served as transplant recipients had been given grafts of TCRalphabeta/CD19-depleted allogeneic hematopoietic cells. Sample: PBMCs, taken before TCRalphabeta/CD19-depleted stem cell transplant. The chain is assembled from TRBV10-3 and TRBJ2-5, with the D assignment possibly TRBD1 or TRBD2, given 5 matching bases for each. The receptor was derived from a girl aged 2 to 9 with Fanconi anemia, due to receive a stem cell transplant. The DNA is TGTGCCATCAGTCGGGACGGCCAAGAGACCCAGTACTTC. This is translated as CAISRDGQETQYF.